These T cell receptor beta chains were read from a single sample in a study of blood T cell repertoires in COVID-19. Sequenced by immunoSEQ multiplex PCR; TCRdb stores in-frame clones only, minus some. The sample holds 130,000 or so clones, roughly four fifths seen once. The sample comprised PBMCs or T cells enriched from blood (not recorded which). These receptors came from a man aged 25-45 years who had recovered from COVID-19. CDR3s include the opening cysteine and the closing phenylalanine or tryptophan. A D gene is named only where the DNA matches it firmly. Clone size is stated in some rows and not others, as once, few, many or a class when expanded.

D	V	J	size	DNA	CDR3
TRBD1	TRBV5-5	TRBJ1-5	NA	TGTGCCAGCAGCTTGGAAGGGACAGGGGGTCAGTCCAATCAGCCCCAGCATTTT	CASSLEGTGGQSNQPQHF
TRBD2	TRBV18	TRBJ2-3	NA	TGTGCCAGCTCACCCCTGGGAGGGGACCGCACAGATACGCAGTATTTT	CASSPLGGDRTDTQYF
TRBD2	TRBV13	TRBJ2-3	NA	TGTGCCAGCAGCTCTAGCGGGAGGGCCTTAACAGATACGCAGTATTTT	CASSSSGRALTDTQYF
TRBD1	TRBV2	TRBJ2-3	NA	TGTGCCAGCAGTGAACAGGGGGTCCAGACAGATACGCAGTATTTT	CASSEQGVQTDTQYF
TRBD2	TRBV2	TRBJ2-3	NA	TGTGCCAGCAGAGTGAGCCTAGCGGGGGAGAATACGCAGTATTTT	CASRVSLAGENTQYF
TRBD1	TRBV27	TRBJ2-7	NA	TGTGCCAGCAGTTTATCGCTCTCCACCCGGGACAGGGACGAGCAGTACTTC	CASSLSLSTRDRDEQYF
TRBD1	TRBV6-1	TRBJ1-6	NA	TGTGCCAGCAGTGAAAAAGGGGGCAGAGAACAATCACCCCTCCACTTT	CASSEKGGREQSPLHF
TRBD2	TRBV2	TRBJ2-1	NA	TGTGCCAGCAGGGGGCGGGAGCGGGAGTCCTACAATGAGCAGTTCTTC	CASRGRERESYNEQFF
NA	TRBV6-5	TRBJ1-1	NA	TGTGCCAGCAGTTACAAGGGGACAAGGGCTTTCTTT	CASSYKGTRAFF
TRBD1	TRBV30	TRBJ1-2	few	TGTGCCTGGAGGGCCTCTGGGACAGGGGTATACACCTTC	CAWRASGTGVYTF